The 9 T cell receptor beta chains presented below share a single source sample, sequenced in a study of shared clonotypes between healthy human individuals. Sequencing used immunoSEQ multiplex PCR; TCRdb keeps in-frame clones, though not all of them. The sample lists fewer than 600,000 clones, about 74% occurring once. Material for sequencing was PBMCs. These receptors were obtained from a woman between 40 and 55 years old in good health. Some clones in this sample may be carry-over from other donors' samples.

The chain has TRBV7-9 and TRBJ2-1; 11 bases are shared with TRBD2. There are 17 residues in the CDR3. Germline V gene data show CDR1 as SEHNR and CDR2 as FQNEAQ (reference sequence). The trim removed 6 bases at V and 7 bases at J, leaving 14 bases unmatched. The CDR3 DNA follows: TGTGCCAGCAGTTCCTATAAACTAGCGGGAGTGCAGAATGAGCAGTTCTTC. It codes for CASSSYKLAGVQNEQFF.

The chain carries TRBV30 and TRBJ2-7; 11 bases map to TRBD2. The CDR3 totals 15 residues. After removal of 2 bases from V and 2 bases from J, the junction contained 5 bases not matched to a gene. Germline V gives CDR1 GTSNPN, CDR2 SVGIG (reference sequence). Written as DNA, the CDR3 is TGTGCCTGGAGTCTTTTAGCGGGAGGGCCCTACGAGCAGTACTTC. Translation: CAWSLLAGGPYEQYF.

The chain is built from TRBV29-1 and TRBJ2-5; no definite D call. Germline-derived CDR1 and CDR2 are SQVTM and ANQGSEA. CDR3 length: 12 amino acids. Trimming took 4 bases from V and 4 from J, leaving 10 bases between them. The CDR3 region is CSVAQTGETQYF. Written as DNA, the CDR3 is TGCAGCGTTGCTCAAACGGGAGAGACCCAGTACTTC.

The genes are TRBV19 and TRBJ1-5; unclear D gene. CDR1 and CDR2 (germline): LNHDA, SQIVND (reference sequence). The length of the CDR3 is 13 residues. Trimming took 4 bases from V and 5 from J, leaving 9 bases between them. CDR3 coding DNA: TGTGCCAGTAGTACCCGGGTTCATCAGCCCCAGCATTTT. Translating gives CASSTRVHQPQHF. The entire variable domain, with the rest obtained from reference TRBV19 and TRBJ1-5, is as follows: DGGITQSPKYLFRKEGQNVTLSCEQNLNHDAMYWYRQDPGQGLRLIYYSQIVNDFQKGDIAEGYSVSREKKESFPLTVTSAQKNPTAFYLCASSTRVHQPQHFGDGTRLSIL.

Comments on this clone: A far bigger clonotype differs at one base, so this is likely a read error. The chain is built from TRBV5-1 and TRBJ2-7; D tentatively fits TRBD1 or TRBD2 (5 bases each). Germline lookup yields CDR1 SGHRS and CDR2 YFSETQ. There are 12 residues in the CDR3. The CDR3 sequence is CTSGSGAYEQYF. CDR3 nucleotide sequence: TGCACCAGCGGATCTGGGGCGTACGAGCAGTACTTC.

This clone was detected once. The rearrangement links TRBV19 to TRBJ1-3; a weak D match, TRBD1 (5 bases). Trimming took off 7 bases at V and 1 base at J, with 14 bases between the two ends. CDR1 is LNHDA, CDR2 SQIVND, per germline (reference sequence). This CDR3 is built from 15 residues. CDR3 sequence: CASTLTAGSGNTIYF. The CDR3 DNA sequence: TGTGCCAGTACCCTGACAGCGGGATCTGGAAACACCATATATTTT. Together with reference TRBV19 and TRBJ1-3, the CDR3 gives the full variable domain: DGGITQSPKYLFRKEGQNVTLSCEQNLNHDAMYWYRQDPGQGLRLIYYSQIVNDFQKGDIAEGYSVSREKKESFPLTVTSAQKNPTAFYLCASTLTAGSGNTIYFGEGSWLTVV.

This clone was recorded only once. In DNA, the CDR3 is TGTGCCAGCAGCTTAGCGCTAGCGGGGGAGTTCTTC. Amino acid sequence: CASSLALAGEFF. The chain couples TRBV7-9 to TRBJ2-1; 10 bases match TRBD2. Trimming cost V 0 bases and J 14 bases; bases outside gene matches: 1. CDR1 SEHNR and CDR2 FQNEAQ come from the germline V gene (reference sequence). This CDR3 spans 12 amino acids.

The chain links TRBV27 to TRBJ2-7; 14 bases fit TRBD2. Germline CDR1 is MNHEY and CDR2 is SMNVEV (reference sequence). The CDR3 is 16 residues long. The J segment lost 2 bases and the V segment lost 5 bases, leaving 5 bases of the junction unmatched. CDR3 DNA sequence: TGTGCCAGCAGTGAGCAGACTAGCGGGAGGGCCTACGAGCAGTACTTC. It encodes CASSEQTSGRAYEQYF.

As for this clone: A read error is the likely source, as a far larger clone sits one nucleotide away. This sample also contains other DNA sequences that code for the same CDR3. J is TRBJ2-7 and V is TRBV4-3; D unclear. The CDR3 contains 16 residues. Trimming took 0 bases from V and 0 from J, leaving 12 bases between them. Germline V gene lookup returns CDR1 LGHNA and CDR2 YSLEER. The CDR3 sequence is CASSQERTAPSYEQYF. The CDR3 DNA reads TGCGCCAGCAGCCAAGAACGGACGGCCCCCTCCTACGAGCAGTACTTC.